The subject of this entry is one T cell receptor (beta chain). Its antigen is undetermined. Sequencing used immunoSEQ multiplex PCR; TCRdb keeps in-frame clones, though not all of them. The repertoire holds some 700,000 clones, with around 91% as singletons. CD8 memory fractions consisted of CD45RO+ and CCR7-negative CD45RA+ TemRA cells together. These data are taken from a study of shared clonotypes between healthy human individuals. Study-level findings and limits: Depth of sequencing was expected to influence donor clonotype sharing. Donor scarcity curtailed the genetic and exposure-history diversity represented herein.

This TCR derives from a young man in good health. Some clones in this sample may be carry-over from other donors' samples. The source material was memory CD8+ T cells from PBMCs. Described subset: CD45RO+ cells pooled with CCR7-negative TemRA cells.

CDR3 coding DNA: TGCGCCAGCAGCCTGAATGTCGGGGATCTCCAGGAGACCCAGTACTTC. This encodes CASSLNVGDLQETQYF. V gene TRBV5-1 combines with J gene TRBJ2-5; weak D call: TRBD2 (5 bases). Germline loops: CDR1 SGHRS, CDR2 YFSETQ. The CDR3 totals 16 residues. Trimming removed 4 bases at V and 5 bases at J, with 21 bases between.